This T cell receptor (beta chain) was identified in a study of blood T cell repertoires in COVID-19. The CDR3 runs 14 residues. With V trimmed by 6 bases and J by 2 bases, 5 bases remained unmatched. In germline, CDR1 is MNHEY, CDR2 SMNVEV (reference sequence). This table comes from immunoSEQ multiplex PCR, and its TCRdb copy is limited to in-frame clones, with some not included. The sample includes 7,500 to 10,000 clones, around 88% of them seen just once. This chain uses TRBV27 with TRBJ2-7; 9 bases align to TRBD2. Sequencing was carried out using peripheral blood. The receptor comes from a woman in her forties or fifties with active or convalescent COVID-19. The CDR3 loop reads CASSLAGAAYEQYF. In DNA, the CDR3 is TGTGCCAGCAGCTTAGCGGGGGCGGCCTACGAGCAGTACTTC.